The present entry profiles one TCR beta chain with its context. This clone appeared a single time. This clone's antigen is unknown. Per-base quality was not reported, and no clone a single base away is much larger than it. This entry comes from a study of blood T cell repertoires in COVID-19 (dated by TCRdb to 2018 to 2021). Turning to the overall study: Samples from collaborators originated in the United States, Italy and Spain and spanned both the acute and convalescent phases of COVID-19. The material from the prospective study consisted of cDNA or gDNA derived from T cells, B-cell-depleted T cells, or PBMCs. The dataset comprised deeply sampled blood TCRbeta repertoires from subjects exposed to, actively infected with, or recovered from COVID-19. A freely available public database, intended as a resource for researchers studying the immune response to SARS-CoV-2, is where the repertoires were released. Samples came from the ongoing ImmuneRACE study (first 160 participants) plus 1,254 subjects from 6 global collaborators. A de-identified subject ID, COVID-19 status, age in years and sex were almost always included in the sample metadata. Where available, HLA class I and class II types were taken from metadata supplied by the sample provider and were not determined by assay-based typing. General conclusions and limits of the study: The amount of clinical and demographic metadata varied by source and participant and was provided uncurated.

Relative to germline, V is 2 bases shorter and J is 7 bases shorter, with 6 bases between their ends. The germline V gene gives CDR1 as SGHVS and CDR2 as FNYEAQ. Including the terminal cysteine and phenylalanine, the CDR3 comprises 13 residues. Just the 39-base CDR3 DNA is kept, in frame starting at base 1. TCRbeta CDR3 regions were amplified from genomic DNA by means of the immunoSEQ Assay, a bias-controlled multiplex PCR. Processing in the source paper ran as follows. Within the assay, amplification of reference gene primers was used to estimate how many nucleated cells each sample contained. Sequence reads were collapsed and filtered to measure the absolute abundance of every unique TCRbeta CDR3 rearrangement. For each sample, productive Simpson clonality was calculated by taking the square root of Simpson's diversity index across productive rearrangements. Not all clones reach the TCRdb copy of this immuneACCESS table, which keeps in-frame sequences only. Checked studies attribute under half of the gap to unresolved V genes and leave the rest unexplained. The V and J calls and the clone size are those of that table, but D and trimming were determined from the DNA. For this sample the table gives about 120,000 clones, of which 70% to 90% were detected only once. The ten largest clones represent 10% to 13% of the sample.

Collaborating institutions collected whole blood in K2EDTA tubes following their own protocols. For TCRbeta analysis, collaborators shipped samples as frozen whole blood, isolated PBMCs, or DNA extracted from either of those sample types. The chain couples TRBV7-6 to TRBJ1-6, with no confidently assigned D gene. Specimen: peripheral blood. The source of this sequence is a man aged 50 or older with acute or convalescent COVID-19. The CDR3 in this case is CASSLTGNSPLHF. The nucleotide sequence reads TGTGCCAGCAGCTTAACGGGAAATTCACCCCTCCACTTT.